Below are 22 T cell receptor beta chains sequenced from a single sample in a study of vaccination and CD4 T cells after COVID-19. Which antigens these TCRs recognize remains unknown. Sequenced with the Oncomine TCR Beta short-read assay was DNA taken from cultured CD4+ T cells. The authors extracted genomic DNA from cultured CD4+ T cells. Each CDR3 protein gets one entry after TCRdb re-called the PCR reads with MiXCR. The data contain roughly 6,700 distinct CDR3 sequences, approximately 31% of them seen just once; the ten biggest clones take up 38%. Sample treatment: roughly 10-day PBMC culture with coronavirus spike peptide pools or control peptides (ViraFEST assay). The unexposed donor gave CD4+ T cells before the COVID-19 pandemic (2011-2018). What was sequenced was CD4+ T cells from blood, cultured in vitro. The receptors here all came from a human donor in good health.

The chain combines TRBV2 with TRBJ1-5; D gene ambiguous. The CDR3 is made up of 18 amino acids. V lost 2 bases and J lost 0, with 17 bases in between. Germline V CDR1 and CDR2: SNHLY, FYNNEI. As DNA, the CDR3 is TGTGCCAGCAGTGAACCCCTGGCAGGCCGATATAGCAATCAGCCCCAGCATTTT. It codes for CASSEPLAGRYSNQPQHF.

This clonotype showed up just once. The chain uses TRBV10-2 and TRBJ2-5; 9 nucleotides line up with TRBD1. After removal of 5 bases from V and 5 bases from J, the junction contained 6 bases not matched to a gene. This CDR3 is 14 amino acids long. Per germline, CDR1 WSHSY and CDR2 SAAADI. This CDR3 reads CASSNRGREETQYF. CDR3 sequence (DNA): TGCGCCAGCAGTAACAGGGGGCGCGAGGAGACCCAGTACTTC.

In this sample, this clonotype turned up a few times. This chain uses TRBV28 with TRBJ1-5, with D hard to call. Per germline, CDR1 MDHEN and CDR2 SYDVKM. V was pared by 0 bases and J by 4 bases, with 1 base between. The CDR3 is 12 amino acids. CDR3 DNA sequence: TGTGCCAGCAGTTTATGGAATCAGCCCCAGCATTTT. Translating it yields CASSLWNQPQHF.

This clonotype was found a few times. This sequence joins TRBV20-1 and TRBJ2-5; TRBD2 might be the D (5 bases). There are 17 residues in the CDR3. Germline-derived CDR1 and CDR2 are DFQATT and SNEGSKA (reference sequence). V was clipped by 3 bases and J by 4 bases, with 24 bases between them. The CDR3 region has the DNA TGCAGTGCTAGGCTGCCGGAGCGCGGGCGGCTGGGAGAGACCCAGTACTTC. Amino acids: CSARLPERGRLGETQYF.

Notes on this clonotype: A clone one base away is much larger, so this may be a read error. This chain joins TRBV20-1 and TRBJ1-5, with D possibly TRBD1 on 6 matching bases. CDR3 length equals 17 residues. Germline V CDR1 and CDR2: DFQATT, SNEGSKA (reference sequence). The V end lost 4 bases, the J end lost 2 bases, and 21 bases lay between the germline ends. The chain's CDR3 is CSAKVPGQFAGNQPQHF. The CDR3 coding sequence is TGCAGTGCTAAAGTCCCCGGACAGTTCGCGGGCAATCAGCCCCAGCATTTT.

The chain joins TRBV6-2 or TRBV6-3 to TRBJ2-1, with TRBD2 matching over 8 bases. CDR3 length equals 20 residues. Per the germline V gene, CDR1 is MNHEY and CDR2 is SVGEGT. The V gene end was trimmed by 0 bases and the J gene end by 7 bases; junction bases not matched to a gene: 20. The CDR3 bases are TGTGCCAGCAGTTACTCTTCGCGGGAGGCGGGATTATATGGTTCGAATGAGCAGTTCTTC. Translated: CASSYSSREAGLYGSNEQFF.

V and J are TRBV5-8 and TRBJ1-1; D is possibly TRBD1 (5 bases). The CDR3 runs to 16 residues. Germline V lookup: CDR1 SGHTS, CDR2 YDEGEE. V was pared by 4 bases and J by 1 base, with 17 bases between. The CDR3 reads CASSLGASTGNTEAFF. CDR3 DNA sequence: TGTGCCAGCAGCCTGGGAGCTTCAACAGGGAACACTGAAGCTTTCTTT.

This clonotype was picked up a small number of times. V gene TRBV7-9 combines with J gene TRBJ2-7; a weak D match, TRBD2 (5 bases). Trimming left V 4 bases short and J 0 bases short, with 16 bases between. The CDR3 length is 16 residues. Germline V gene lookup returns CDR1 SEHNR and CDR2 FQNEAQ (reference sequence). The CDR3 region is CASSSPEGFPSYEQYF. CDR3 coding DNA: TGTGCCAGCAGCTCACCCGAGGGCTTCCCCTCCTACGAGCAGTACTTC.

V gene TRBV27 combines with J gene TRBJ2-7, with unresolved D. This CDR3 has 12 residues. From germline, CDR1 is MNHEY and CDR2 SMNVEV (reference sequence). V lost 6 bases and J lost 1, with 7 bases in between. The CDR3 bases are TGTGCCAGCAGGCAAGGTTCCTACGAGCAGTACTTC. Protein sequence: CASRQGSYEQYF.

The chain uses TRBV12-3 or TRBV12-4 and TRBJ2-7; D ambiguous. The CDR3 contains 15 residues. With 3 bases removed from V and 7 bases from J, the gap between germline ends came to 19 bases. The CDR3 is CASSLRTSSHREQYF. In DNA form, the CDR3 reads TGTGCCAGCAGTTTGCGGACCTCATCCCACCGGGAGCAGTACTTC.

V usage is TRBV6-5 and J usage is TRBJ2-5; TRBD2 aligns across 7 bases. Germline lookup yields CDR1 MNHEY and CDR2 SVGAGI. Trimming removed 0 bases from V and 1 base from J; junction bases left unmatched: 5. This CDR3 region has 16 residues. CDR3 residues: CASSYSKVAGQETQYF. The CDR3 bases are TGTGCCAGCAGTTACTCGAAGGTAGCGGGCCAAGAGACCCAGTACTTC.

This chain joins TRBV7-3 and TRBJ2-3, with a weak D call TRBD2 (6 bases). This CDR3 spans 14 amino acids. CDR1 is SGHTA and CDR2 is FQGTGA in the germline V gene. Trimming took 3 bases from V and 2 from J, leaving 9 bases between them. The DNA of the CDR3 is TGTGCCAGCAGCTTTAGCGGACCCACAGATACGCAGTATTTT. This codes for CASSFSGPTDTQYF.

V usage is TRBV20-1 and J usage is TRBJ2-2; the D gene is possibly TRBD2 (5 bases). Trimming removed 0 bases from V and 6 bases from J, with 20 bases in between. From germline, CDR1 is DFQATT and CDR2 SNEGSKA (reference sequence). This CDR3 is built from 17 residues. This CDR3 is CSARDPPGVGESGELFF. CDR3 nucleotide sequence: TGCAGTGCTAGAGATCCGCCCGGGGTGGGAGAGTCCGGGGAGCTGTTTTTT.

The chain carries TRBV5-1 and TRBJ2-7, with D perhaps TRBD2 (5 bases). The CDR3 sequence is 16 residues long. V dropped 4 bases and J dropped 3 bases, with 20 bases sitting between them. Germline V CDR1 and CDR2: SGHRS, YFSETQ. DNA of the CDR3: TGCGCCAGCAGCCCTGGTCTGGTAGCGACCTTCTACGAGCAGTACTTC. It yields the protein CASSPGLVATFYEQYF.

This clonotype was counted only a few times. CDR3 amino acids: CASSPTGGGNGYTF. CDR3 DNA sequence: TGTGCCAGCAGCCCAACAGGGGGCGGTAATGGCTACACCTTC. The chain couples TRBV7-2 to TRBJ1-2; 9 nucleotides line up with TRBD1. After removal of 5 bases from V and 6 bases from J, the junction contained 7 bases not matched to a gene. This CDR3 has 14 residues. Germline V gene lookup returns CDR1 SGHTA and CDR2 FQGNSA.

CDR3 in amino acids: CASKKRDHEQFF. In nucleotides, the CDR3 is TGTGCCAGCAAAAAAAGGGACCATGAGCAGTTCTTC. This rearrangement joins TRBV6-1 to TRBJ2-1, with D perhaps TRBD1 or TRBD2 (5 bases each). V lost 7 bases and J lost 8, with 12 bases in between. Per the germline V gene, CDR1 is MNHNS and CDR2 is SASEGT. The CDR3 is 12 residues long.

This clonotype was seen a few times. The chain recombines TRBV6-1 with TRBJ2-3, with D possibly being TRBD1 or TRBD2 (6 bases each). The V gene lost 10 bases and the J gene lost 4 bases, with 27 bases spanning the gap. This CDR3 comprises 17 residues. The V gene's germline CDR1 is MNHNS and CDR2 SASEGT. The chain's CDR3 is CATSGGFGLSRADTQYF. CDR3 bases: TGTGCCACCTCCGGGGGCTTCGGTTTGTCACGGGCAGATACGCAGTATTTT.

The chain has TRBV20-1 and TRBJ2-7; a weak D match, TRBD2 (5 bases). V was shortened by 0 bases and J by 2 bases, with 8 bases between the two germline ends. CDR1 is DFQATT, CDR2 SNEGSKA, per germline (reference sequence). This CDR3 region has 13 residues. The CDR3 sequence: CSARDRETYEQYF. CDR3 coding DNA: TGCAGTGCTAGAGATCGGGAAACCTACGAGCAGTACTTC.

By share, this clonotype counts as medium-sized. The rearrangement links TRBV20-1 to TRBJ1-6, with D unclear. Germline V CDR1 and CDR2: DFQATT, SNEGSKA (reference sequence). Trimming cost V 1 base and J 0 bases, with 13 bases left between them. This CDR3 has 17 residues. In DNA form, the CDR3 reads TGCAGTGCTAGAGGTATCAGCTCAGCCTCCTATAATTCACCCCTCCACTTT. Translation: CSARGISSASYNSPLHF.

This clonotype was counted a few times. The chain couples TRBV20-1 to TRBJ2-4; TRBD1 is a possible D gene (5 bases). Trimming left V 5 bases short and J 9 bases short, with 14 bases between. CDR3 length: 12 amino acids. Germline CDR1 is DFQATT and CDR2 is SNEGSKA (reference sequence). The CDR3 reads CSAFYRSGIQYF. CDR3 bases: TGCAGTGCTTTCTACAGGTCAGGCATTCAGTACTTC.

This clonotype appeared a few times. V usage is TRBV20-1 and J usage is TRBJ2-2; no definite D call. CDR3 length: 12 amino acids. V was shortened by 2 bases and J by 0 bases, with 1 base between the two germline ends. Germline V gene data show CDR1 as DFQATT and CDR2 as SNEGSKA (reference sequence). CDR3 in amino acids: CSARSNTGELFF. CDR3 DNA: TGCAGTGCTAGATCGAACACCGGGGAGCTGTTTTTT.

The chain carries TRBV4-2 and TRBJ1-1; no clear D gene. The CDR3 contains 14 residues. V shed 3 bases and J shed 5 bases, with 13 bases lying between them. CDR1 is LGHNA, CDR2 YNFKEQ, per germline. CDR3 sequence (DNA): TGTGCCAGCAGCCAGGTCCTCAGTGAGACTGAAGCTTTCTTT. Translation: CASSQVLSETEAFF.